This is a list of T cell receptor beta chains from one sample in a study of T cells in Graves' hyperthyroidism and ophthalmopathy. TCRdb called the multiplex PCR reads again in MiXCR, with one record for every CDR3 protein. The data show around 520,000 distinct CDR3 sequences, around 22% seen once. Sequenced: blood. These TCRs come from a woman aged 25-40 years with Graves' ophthalmopathy. Both conserved end residues are part of each CDR3. D genes are given only for firm matches. For some rows the clone size is stated as once, few or many, or as a class when expanded; others skip it.

V gene	clone size	D gene	J gene	CDR3 protein	CDR3 DNA
TRBV12-3/TRBV12-4	many	TRBD2	TRBJ2-5	CASTPGRGETQYF	TGTGCCAGCACCCCGGGGCGGGGGGAGACCCAGTACTTC
TRBV5-1	many	NA	TRBJ1-1	CASSWGTQNTEAFF	TGCGCCAGCAGCTGGGGGACCCAGAACACTGAAGCTTTCTTT
TRBV12-3/TRBV12-4	NA	NA	TRBJ2-7	CASRARGPSYEQYF	TGTGCCAGCAGGGCCCGAGGGCCCTCCTACGAGCAGTACTTC
TRBV12-5	many	NA	TRBJ2-5	CASGSDWGETQYF	TGTGCTAGTGGCTCCGACTGGGGGGAGACCCAGTACTTC
TRBV28	NA	TRBD2	TRBJ2-7	CASIPSGTNSYEQYF	TGTGCCAGCATTCCTAGCGGGACCAACTCCTACGAGCAGTACTTC
TRBV5-1	few	TRBD1	TRBJ2-5	CASSGTGIGQETQYF	TGCGCCAGCAGCGGGACAGGGATTGGACAAGAGACCCAGTACTTC
TRBV14	few	TRBD2	TRBJ2-3	CASSQDLGGGPQGDTQYF	TGTGCCAGCAGCCAAGATCTTGGCGGGGGGCCCCAAGGAGATACGCAGTATTTT
TRBV19	NA	NA	TRBJ2-2	CASSPVRPAGELFF	TGTGCCAGTAGTCCCGTACGACCCGCCGGGGAGCTGTTTTTT
TRBV30	NA	NA	TRBJ1-1	CAWKGPRWGTEAFF	TGTGCCTGGAAAGGCCCCCGTTGGGGCACTGAAGCTTTCTTT
TRBV10-1	many	TRBD1	TRBJ2-5	CASSYDREGETQYF	TGCGCCAGCAGTTACGACAGGGAAGGAGAGACCCAGTACTTC
TRBV7-9	NA	TRBD2	TRBJ2-7	CASSLGAGTIYEQYF	TGTGCCAGCAGCTTAGGGGCAGGGACTATCTACGAGCAGTACTTC
TRBV12-3/TRBV12-4	many	TRBD1	TRBJ2-2	CASTRTGTGPDGELFF	TGTGCCAGCACCCGGACCGGGACAGGTCCTGACGGGGAGCTGTTTTTT
TRBV14	many	TRBD1	TRBJ2-7	CASSRDRGGAYEQYF	TGTGCCAGCAGCCGAGACAGGGGTGGGGCCTACGAGCAGTACTTC
TRBV12-3/TRBV12-4	many	NA	TRBJ1-5	CASSFEGGQPQHF	TGTGCCAGCAGTTTCGAGGGAGGACAGCCCCAGCATTTT
TRBV11-1	many	NA	TRBJ1-5	CASSGQGLGSNQPQHF	TGTGCCAGCAGCGGCCAAGGGTTGGGTAGCAATCAGCCCCAGCATTTT
TRBV6-5	NA	NA	TRBJ2-7	CASSYSIGNDKQYF	TGTGCCAGCAGTTACTCGATAGGGAATGATAAGCAGTACTTC
TRBV6-1	NA	TRBD2	TRBJ2-7	CASRANGRPSYEQYF	TGTGCCAGCAGGGCGAACGGGAGGCCCTCCTACGAGCAGTACTTC
TRBV7-9	many	NA	TRBJ1-1	CATDLRIFF	TGTGCCACGGACCTTAGGATTTTCTTT
TRBV12-3/TRBV12-4	NA	NA	TRBJ1-2	CASSLKTDANYGYTF	TGTGCCAGCAGTTTAAAAACAGATGCTAACTATGGCTACACCTTC
TRBV6-5	NA	TRBD2	TRBJ2-5	CASRGGGGTTEETQYF	TGTGCCAGCAGGGGGGGCGGGGGGACAACCGAAGAGACCCAGTACTTC
TRBV9	NA	NA	TRBJ2-7	CASSVVGKLYNLDCEQYF	TGTGCCAGCAGCGTAGTGGGAAAACTATACAACCTTGACTGCGAGCAGTACTTC
TRBV7-8	many	TRBD1	TRBJ1-5	CASSDRGINQPQHF	TGTGCCAGCAGCGACAGGGGGATCAATCAGCCCCAGCATTTT
TRBV3-1	few	NA	TRBJ1-1	CASTTGEGYTEAFF	TGTGCCAGCACGACGGGGGAGGGATACACTGAAGCTTTCTTT
TRBV12-3/TRBV12-4	many	NA	TRBJ1-5	CASSFWQGSNQPQHF	TGTGCCAGCAGTTTCTGGCAGGGTAGCAATCAGCCCCAGCATTTT
TRBV10-3	many	NA	TRBJ1-5	CAIMGGSNQPQHF	TGTGCCATCATGGGGGGGTCGAATCAGCCCCAGCATTTT
TRBV6-2/TRBV6-3	many	TRBD1	TRBJ2-7	CASTQRSQGVSYEQYF	TGTGCCAGCACCCAAAGGTCGCAGGGGGTCTCCTACGAGCAGTACTTC
TRBV9	NA	TRBD1	TRBJ2-5	CASSVGVRGQGKGETQYF	TGTGCCAGCAGCGTAGGGGTGAGGGGACAGGGGAAGGGCGAGACCCAGTACTTC
TRBV7-8	many	NA	TRBJ1-4	CASSWGTINEKLFF	TGTGCCAGCAGCTGGGGGACAATTAATGAAAAACTGTTTTTT
TRBV15	NA	TRBD1	TRBJ1-2	CATSHPTGGAGYTF	TGTGCCACCAGCCACCCCACAGGGGGCGCTGGCTACACCTTC
TRBV2	many	NA	TRBJ2-5	CASSFKLQYQETQYF	TGTGCCAGCAGTTTTAAGCTTCAGTACCAAGAGACCCAGTACTTC
TRBV15	once	NA	TRBJ2-5	CATSSATGWRETQYF	TGTGCCACCAGCAGCGCCACAGGGTGGCGAGAGACCCAGTACTTC